The present T cell receptor beta chain was sequenced within a study of OX40 agonist ivuxolimab in advanced cancers. Whole-study context: Patients received ivuxolimab, an agonistic anti-OX40 (CD134) antibody.

Trimming removed 6 bases from V and 5 bases from J, with 16 bases in between. The CDR3 has 13 residues. Germline loops: CDR1 SQVTM, CDR2 ANQGSEA. Libraries were prepared by immunoSEQ multiplex PCR; TCRdb keeps only in-frame clonotypes and omits some of them. The sample holds about 52,000 clones, approximately 90% seen once. This sequence originates from an adult with an advanced solid tumor such as melanoma, head and neck, liver or kidney cancer. Sequencing used CD4+ or CD8+ T cells sorted from blood, obtained in a trial of the OX40 agonist ivuxolimab. This chain links TRBV29-1 with TRBJ2-5; tentatively, D is TRBD2 (7 bases). This CDR3 reads CSVWEGGLETQYF. CDR3 DNA sequence: TGCAGCGTCTGGGAGGGGGGGTTGGAGACCCAGTACTTC.